Sequencing of this TCR beta chain was carried out in a study of control samples from healthy donors and cancer patients. Generated by immunoSEQ multiplex PCR, the TCRdb table keeps only in-frame clones and is missing some. The sample carries roughly 130,000 clones, over 85% recorded once. V shed 0 bases and J 8 bases; nucleotides not matched to a gene: 6. CDR3 length equals 16 residues. Looked up from germline, CDR1 is SGHRS and CDR2 is YFSETQ. The sequencing input was blood. This clonotype was sampled from a man aged 25 to 40 in good health. The V call is TRBV5-1, the J call TRBJ2-1; 12 nucleotides line up with TRBD1. The CDR3 sequence: CASSLGPGQGADEQFF. CDR3 sequence (DNA): TGCGCCAGCAGCTTGGGGCCGGGACAGGGGGCCGATGAGCAGTTCTTC.